These 2 T cell receptor beta chains were all obtained from the same sample, sequenced in a study of OX40 agonist ivuxolimab in advanced cancers. The data were produced by immunoSEQ multiplex PCR, yet TCRdb's version contains in-frame clones alone and is incomplete. The sample shows about 69,000 clones, roughly 80% of them seen only once. The sequences come from CD4+ or CD8+ T cells sorted from blood, collected in a trial of the OX40 agonist ivuxolimab. The receptors here all came from an adult with an advanced solid tumor such as melanoma, head and neck, liver or kidney cancer.

V gene TRBV7-3 combines with J gene TRBJ2-2, with TRBD2 identical over 12 bases. Germline V gene sequence: CDR1 SGHTA, CDR2 FQGTGA. This CDR3 contains 15 residues. Unmatched junction bases numbered 2, after V lost 4 bases and J lost 5 bases. The CDR3 nucleotides read TGTGCCAGCAGCTCCGGGACTAGCGGGACCGGGGAGCTGTTTTTT. Translation: CASSSGTSGTGELFF.

The V gene is TRBV11-2, the J gene TRBJ2-7; possibly TRBD2 for D (6 bases). V lost 2 bases, J lost 3 bases, and 14 bases lay in between. Germline values: CDR1 SGHAT, CDR2 FQNNGV. The CDR3 extends over 15 amino acids. CDR3 protein: CASSLYPGVDYEQYF. In DNA form, the CDR3 reads TGTGCCAGCAGCTTATATCCGGGAGTCGACTACGAGCAGTACTTC.